The 24 T cell receptor beta chains below were found in one sample sequenced in a study of blood T cell repertoires in COVID-19. TCRdb keeps only in-frame clones here, not all; method: immunoSEQ multiplex PCR. Among almost 400,000 clones listed, nearly 90% were seen once. The source material was PBMCs or T cells enriched from blood (not recorded which). The receptors come from a woman aged 25-40 years who had recovered from COVID-19.

The genes are TRBV7-3 and TRBJ2-1; D possibly corresponds to TRBD1 (5 bases). This CDR3 is built from 13 residues. Per germline, CDR1 SGHTA and CDR2 FQGTGA. The V end lost 1 base, the J end lost 6 bases, and 7 bases lay between the germline ends. CDR3 loop: CASSLIRANEQFF. CDR3 DNA: TGTGCCAGCAGCTTAATCAGGGCCAATGAGCAGTTCTTC.

This sequence joins TRBV30 and TRBJ1-1, with 9 bases fitting TRBD1. CDR3 length: 11 amino acids. Per germline, CDR1 GTSNPN and CDR2 SVGIG (reference sequence). J gave up 12 bases and V 4 bases, and 6 bases lay outside the gene matches. Here the CDR3 reads CAWTTGGASFF. CDR3 DNA: TGTGCCTGGACAACAGGGGGCGCCTCTTTCTTT.

The J gene is TRBJ1-4, the V gene TRBV5-1; the D is unclear. The germline gives CDR1 SGHRS, CDR2 YFSETQ. CDR3 size: 15 residues. V lost 4 bases and J lost 3, with 13 bases in between. DNA for the CDR3: TGCGCCAGCAGCCCTTCCAGTTACCCTAATGAAAAACTGTTTTTT. This gives the protein CASSPSSYPNEKLFF.

The V and J genes are TRBV3-1 (or the pseudogene TRBV3-2) and TRBJ1-1; weak D call: TRBD1 (5 bases). Between the trimmed V and J ends, which lost 0 bases and 3 bases, there was a span of 11 bases. The CDR3 sequence is 15 residues long. CDR1 and CDR2 from the germline V gene are LGHDT and YNNKEL (reference sequence). CDR3 sequence reads: CASSQDSGWYTEAFF. The CDR3 region has the DNA TGTGCCAGCAGCCAAGATTCAGGGTGGTACACTGAAGCTTTCTTT.

The V call is TRBV2, the J call TRBJ1-2; D unresolved. V was cut by 4 bases and J by 4 bases, with 10 bases left in between. The CDR3 extends over 13 amino acids. Germline lookup yields CDR1 SNHLY and CDR2 FYNNEI. This chain's CDR3 is CASSVGQTYGYTF. The CDR3 DNA sequence: TGTGCCAGCAGTGTGGGCCAGACCTATGGCTACACCTTC.

A single count supports this clone. J is TRBJ2-7 and V is TRBV6-5, with D perhaps TRBD1 (5 bases). CDR1 MNHEY and CDR2 SVGAGI come from the germline V gene. The CDR3 extends over 12 amino acids. Trimming left V 3 bases short and J 6 bases short, with 9 bases between. Here the CDR3 DNA reads TGTGCCAGCAGTTATCAGGGCCGCGAGCAGTACTTC. Its translation: CASSYQGREQYF.

The V gene is TRBV5-8, the J gene TRBJ2-1, with a weak D call TRBD2 (6 bases). The CDR3 runs 16 residues. Germline V lookup: CDR1 SGHTS, CDR2 YDEGEE. The V gene lost 0 bases and the J gene lost 10 bases, with 20 bases spanning the gap. CDR3 DNA: TGTGCCAGCAGCTTGGTGGGGCCCGCGGGGAACGGGGAGCAGTTCTTC. Translating gives CASSLVGPAGNGEQFF.

The CDR3 DNA follows: TGTGCCAGCAGCTTGTTTCGGTTAGTTGTCCAGGGGAACACTGAAGCTTTCTTT. It codes for CASSLFRLVVQGNTEAFF. The rearrangement links TRBV7-9 to TRBJ1-1, with TRBD1 as a possible D gene (5 bases). Trimming pared 3 bases from V and 1 base from J, leaving 21 bases between. This CDR3 comprises 18 residues. Germline values: CDR1 SEHNR, CDR2 FQNEAQ (reference sequence).

This chain links TRBV5-1 with TRBJ2-1; TRBD2 is a possible D gene (6 bases). The germline gives CDR1 SGHRS, CDR2 YFSETQ. V dropped 1 base and J dropped 9 bases, with 11 bases sitting between them. The CDR3 totals 13 residues. The CDR3 nucleotides are TGCGCCAGCAGCTTGACTAGCATGGCTGAGCAGTTCTTC. Translation gives CASSLTSMAEQFF.

This chain links TRBV19 with TRBJ2-2, with D perhaps matching TRBD1 (6 bases). The CDR3 contains 17 residues. CDR1 LNHDA and CDR2 SQIVND come from the germline V gene (reference sequence). The germline V and J ends were trimmed by 7 bases and 0 bases, with 18 bases remaining between them. The CDR3, as DNA: TGTGCCAGTATCGAGCTGGGGGCAGCTACGAACACCGGGGAGCTGTTTTTT. Translation: CASIELGAATNTGELFF.

This chain connects TRBV7-9 to TRBJ2-7; D ambiguous. V was clipped by 4 bases and J by 3 bases, with 13 bases between them. There are 14 residues in the CDR3. The germline CDR1 and CDR2 sequences are SEHNR and FQNEAQ (reference sequence). The CDR3 protein is CASSSYAHRYEQYF. In nucleotides, the CDR3 is TGTGCCAGCAGCTCCTACGCGCATCGCTACGAGCAGTACTTC.

The chain uses TRBV5-6 and TRBJ1-2, with 7 bases matching TRBD1. Losses at the gene ends were 2 bases for V and 1 base for J; bases not matched to a gene: 5. The CDR3 loop spans 15 amino acids. Germline V gene data show CDR1 as SGHDT and CDR2 as YYEEEE. CDR3 sequence: CASSLQGTYNYGYTF. The CDR3 DNA reads TGTGCCAGCAGCTTACAGGGGACCTATAACTATGGCTACACCTTC.

This chain joins TRBV5-1 and TRBJ1-5, with D tentatively TRBD1 (5 bases). Between the trimmed V and J ends, which lost 0 bases and 6 bases, there was a span of 13 bases. CDR3 length: 15 residues. Germline V lookup: CDR1 SGHRS, CDR2 YFSETQ. The CDR3 nucleotides are TGCGCCAGCAGCTTGGTGGCCGGGGGAGGTCAGCCCCAGCATTTT. Protein product: CASSLVAGGGQPQHF.

The chain joins TRBV5-1 to TRBJ2-1; TRBD2 agrees at 9 bases. This CDR3 comprises 17 residues. V lost 4 bases to trimming and J lost 0 bases; unmatched junction nucleotides: 8. Germline lookup yields CDR1 SGHRS and CDR2 YFSETQ. The CDR3 region has the DNA TGCGCCAGCAGCCTGGGACTAGCCACCAGCTCCTACAATGAGCAGTTCTTC. Residues: CASSLGLATSSYNEQFF.

This chain connects TRBV7-9 to TRBJ1-1, with D maybe TRBD1 (5 bases). V lost 5 bases and J lost 1, with 14 bases in between. CDR3 size: 15 residues. Germline CDR1 reads SEHNR; CDR2 reads FQNEAQ (reference sequence). CDR3 loop: CASSRSGPGNTEAFF. For the CDR3, the DNA is TGTGCCAGCAGCCGTTCAGGGCCGGGGAACACTGAAGCTTTCTTT. The full variable domain, in which reference TRBV7-9 and TRBJ1-1 provide the parts outside the CDR3, is DTGVSQNPRHKITKRGQNVTFRCDPISEHNRLYWYRQTLGQGPEFLTYFQNEAQLEKSRLLSDRFSAERPKGSFSTLEIQRTEQGDSAMYLCASSRSGPGNTEAFFGQGTRLTVV.

In this sample, this clone turned up a few times. The chain couples TRBV6-2 or TRBV6-3 to TRBJ2-5; D ambiguous. CDR1 is MNHEY, CDR2 SVGEGT, per germline. The V gene lost 2 bases and the J gene lost 3 bases, with 4 bases spanning the gap. This CDR3 is 12 amino acids long. This chain's CDR3 is CASSYPEETQYF. CDR3 nucleotides: TGTGCCAGCAGTTACCCCGAAGAGACCCAGTACTTC.

This sequence joins TRBV20-1 and TRBJ1-5, with 7 bases that match TRBD1. The CDR3 has 14 residues. Germline-derived CDR1 and CDR2 are DFQATT and SNEGSKA (reference sequence). The ends lost 3 bases at V and 3 bases at J; junction bases unmatched: 5. This CDR3 is CSASRDRDNQPQHF. The CDR3 region has the DNA TGCAGTGCTAGTCGGGACAGAGACAATCAGCCCCAGCATTTT.

The rearrangement links TRBV9 to TRBJ2-1, with TRBD1 as a possible D gene (6 bases). Germline V gene lookup returns CDR1 SGDLS and CDR2 YYNGEE. The CDR3 is 16 residues long. Trimming stripped 0 bases from V and 0 bases from J, with 10 bases between. The CDR3 bases are TGTGCCAGCAGCGTAGCTCAACAGGGCTCCTACAATGAGCAGTTCTTC. This sequence encodes CASSVAQQGSYNEQFF. Filled out from reference TRBV9 and TRBJ2-1, the complete variable domain reads DSGVTQTPKHLITATGQRVTLRCSPRSGDLSVYWYQQSLDQGLQFLIQYYNGEERAKGNILERFSAQQFPDLHSELNLSSLELGDSALYFCASSVAQQGSYNEQFFGPGTRLTVL.

The chain combines TRBV19 with TRBJ1-2; 7 bases are a match to TRBD1. Germline CDR1 LNHDA, CDR2 SQIVND (reference sequence). V shed 5 bases and J 5 bases; nucleotides not matched to a gene: 11. The CDR3 is 15 amino acids. The CDR3 coding sequence is TGTGCCAGTAGTCTACGACAGGGAGCCTATTATGGCTACACCTTC. It encodes CASSLRQGAYYGYTF.

The J gene is TRBJ2-7, the V gene TRBV29-1; a possible D gene is TRBD1 (6 bases). Germline CDR1 SQVTM, CDR2 ANQGSEA. This CDR3 is built from 12 residues. Trimming shortened V by 3 bases and J by 7 bases, and 13 bases separated the two germline ends. The CDR3 nucleotides are TGCAGCGTTGAGTTGGGGGCGGGTGAGCAGTACTTC. Protein product: CSVELGAGEQYF.

This clone appeared once. The chain's CDR3 is CASSLGTHGNQPQHF. CDR3 nucleotide sequence: TGCGCCAGCAGCTTGGGGACACACGGCAATCAGCCCCAGCATTTT. The rearrangement uses TRBV5-1 and TRBJ1-5; tentative D call: TRBD1 (5 bases). The ends were cut back, 0 bases at V and 2 bases at J, with 9 bases in the middle. Germline-derived CDR1 and CDR2 are SGHRS and YFSETQ. This CDR3 region has 15 residues.

This chain joins TRBV4-3 and TRBJ2-7, with a weak D call TRBD1 (6 bases). This CDR3 has 14 amino acids. CDR1 and CDR2 from the germline V gene are LGHNA and YSLEER. Trimming left V 1 base short and J 2 bases short, with 9 bases between. This chain's CDR3 is CASSQGQAAYEQYF. The DNA of the CDR3 is TGCGCCAGCAGCCAAGGACAGGCAGCCTACGAGCAGTACTTC.

This rearrangement joins TRBV11-2 to TRBJ2-1; 10 bases are shared with TRBD2. Germline trimming cut 2 bases from V and 2 bases from J; bases unmatched to any gene: 0. The V gene's germline CDR1 is SGHAT and CDR2 FQNNGV. The CDR3 covers 15 residues. The CDR3 here is CASSLTSGTYNEQFF. The CDR3 DNA reads TGTGCCAGCAGCTTAACTAGCGGGACCTACAATGAGCAGTTCTTC.

DNA for the CDR3: TGTGCTAGTGGTTTCGACAGAAACTATGGCTACACCTTC. It is translated as CASGFDRNYGYTF. The chain is built from TRBV12-5 and TRBJ1-2; weak D call: TRBD1 (5 bases). Germline values: CDR1 LGHNT, CDR2 FRNRAP. Trimming cost V 3 bases and J 2 bases, with 7 bases left between them. The CDR3 is made up of 13 amino acids.